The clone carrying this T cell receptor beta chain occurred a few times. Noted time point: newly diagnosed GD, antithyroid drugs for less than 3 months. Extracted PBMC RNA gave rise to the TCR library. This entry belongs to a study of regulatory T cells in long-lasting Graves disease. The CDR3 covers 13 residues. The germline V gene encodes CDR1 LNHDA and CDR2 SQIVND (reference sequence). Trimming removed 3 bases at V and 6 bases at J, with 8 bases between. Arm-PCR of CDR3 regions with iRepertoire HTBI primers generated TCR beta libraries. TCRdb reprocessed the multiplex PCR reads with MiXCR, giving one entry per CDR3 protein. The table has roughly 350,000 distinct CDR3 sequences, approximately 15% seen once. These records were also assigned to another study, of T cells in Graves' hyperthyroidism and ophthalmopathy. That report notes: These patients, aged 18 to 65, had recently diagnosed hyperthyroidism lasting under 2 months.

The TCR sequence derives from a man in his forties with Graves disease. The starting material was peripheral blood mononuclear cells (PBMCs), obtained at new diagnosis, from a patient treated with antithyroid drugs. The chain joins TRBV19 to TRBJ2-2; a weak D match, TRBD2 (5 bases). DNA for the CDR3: TGTGCCAGTAGTATTACCGGGGCCGGGGAGCTGTTTTTT. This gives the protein CASSITGAGELFF.